These 18 T cell receptor beta chains share one sample of origin, sequenced in a study of T cells in Graves' hyperthyroidism and ophthalmopathy. The investigators amplified TCR beta CDR3 regions from RNA transcripts. The HTBI set primed first-round TCR CDR3 RT-PCR. TCRdb re-derived calls from the multiplex PCR reads in MiXCR, one entry per CDR3 protein. This sample has around 340,000 distinct CDR3 sequences; roughly a fifth occur once, and the top ten carry around half. Sequencing was carried out using blood. These receptors came from a woman aged 45-59 years with Graves' hyperthyroidism.

This clonotype was picked up a small number of times. This sequence joins TRBV18 and TRBJ2-3; 10 positions agree with TRBD2. The CDR3 is 16 amino acids. Germline V gives CDR1 KGHSH, CDR2 LQKENI. The V gene end was trimmed by 6 bases and the J gene end by 3 bases; junction bases not matched to a gene: 9. The CDR3 reads CASSRTSGVVTDTQYF. The DNA for the CDR3 is TGTGCCAGCTCCCGCACTAGCGGGGTTGTAACAGATACGCAGTATTTT. The full variable domain, with the rest looked up from reference TRBV18 and TRBJ2-3, is NAGVMQNPRHLVRRRGQEARLRCSPMKGHSHVYWYRQLPEEGLKFMVYLQKENIIDESGMPKERFSAEFPKEGPSILRIQQVVRGDSAAYFCASSRTSGVVTDTQYFGPGTRLTVL.

This clonotype was picked up many times. The chain carries TRBV28 and TRBJ2-7; D is tentatively TRBD1 or TRBD2 (5 bases each). The length of the CDR3 is 15 residues. CDR1 is MDHEN, CDR2 SYDVKM, per germline. Trimming shortened V by 4 bases and J by 1 base, and 14 bases separated the two germline ends. The CDR3 DNA is TGTGCCAGCAGTTCTGCAGGGACCCTATCCTACGAGCAGTACTTC. It yields the protein CASSSAGTLSYEQYF.

This clonotype was observed many times. The chain combines TRBV5-1 with TRBJ2-1, with 10 bases fitting TRBD2. With V trimmed by 0 bases and J by 5 bases, 2 bases remained unmatched. There are 15 residues in the CDR3. The germline CDR1 and CDR2 sequences are SGHRS and YFSETQ. In DNA, the CDR3 is TGCGCCAGCAGCTTGGTAGCGGGAGGAAACAATGAGCAGTTCTTC. It encodes CASSLVAGGNNEQFF.

This clonotype has a count of ten or more. The chain links TRBV28 to TRBJ2-1; TRBD1 aligns across 10 bases. Germline V gene data show CDR1 as MDHEN and CDR2 as SYDVKM. CDR3 length: 14 residues. With 3 bases clipped from V and 7 bases from J, the junction kept 3 bases outside the gene matches. CDR3 protein: CASSLTGGWNEQFF. CDR3 nucleotide sequence: TGTGCCAGCAGTTTGACAGGGGGCTGGAATGAGCAGTTCTTC.

This clonotype was counted at least ten times. This chain uses TRBV7-9 with TRBJ2-5; D is ambiguous. CDR3 length: 14 amino acids. CDR1 SEHNR and CDR2 FQNEAQ come from the germline V gene (reference sequence). V was cut by 3 bases and J by 3 bases, with 11 bases left in between. The CDR3 loop is CASSLNGDKETQYF. The CDR3 nucleotides are TGTGCCAGCAGCTTGAATGGGGATAAAGAGACCCAGTACTTC.

This clonotype was detected many times. The gene calls are TRBV30 and TRBJ1-2, with TRBD1 matching 8 bases. CDR3 length: 15 amino acids. Looked up from germline, CDR1 is GTSNPN and CDR2 is SVGIG (reference sequence). Trimming at V came to 4 bases and at J to 3 bases, leaving 10 bases not matched to a gene. CDR3 amino acids: CAWTWTGRGDYGYTF. The CDR3 DNA sequence: TGTGCCTGGACCTGGACAGGGAGGGGTGACTATGGCTACACCTTC.

This chain connects TRBV7-2 to TRBJ2-1, with 9 positions matching TRBD2. Germline loops: CDR1 SGHTA, CDR2 FQGNSA. The length of the CDR3 is 15 residues. J was trimmed by 6 bases and V by 1 base; bases with no gene match: 4. CDR3 loop: CASSLGLAGLNEQFF. In DNA form, the CDR3 reads TGTGCCAGCAGCTTAGGCCTAGCGGGGCTCAATGAGCAGTTCTTC.

This clonotype was picked up many times. The gene calls are TRBV27 and TRBJ1-2; the match to TRBD1 covers 10 bases. V lost 2 bases and J lost 3; bases outside the gene matches: 6. Germline V CDR1 and CDR2: MNHEY, SMNVEV (reference sequence). CDR3 length: 16 residues. The CDR3 spells CASSLDRGRSDYGYTF. Written as DNA, the CDR3 is TGTGCCAGCAGTTTAGACAGGGGGCGTTCCGACTATGGCTACACCTTC.

This clonotype was seen at least ten times. This chain links TRBV11-3 with TRBJ2-3; no reliable D call. The CDR3 contains 15 residues. Germline CDR1 is SGHNT and CDR2 is YENEEA. Between the trimmed V and J ends, which lost 3 bases and 5 bases, there was a span of 15 bases. The DNA for the CDR3 is TGTGCCAGCAGCTTGGGGAATTCGGTGGGAGATACGCAGTATTTT. Its protein is CASSLGNSVGDTQYF.

This clonotype was seen more than once but under ten times. This rearrangement joins TRBV19 to TRBJ1-1, with TRBD1 identical over 7 bases. Trimming cost V 5 bases and J 1 base; bases outside gene matches: 4. Germline V gives CDR1 LNHDA, CDR2 SQIVND (reference sequence). The CDR3 is 14 residues long. The CDR3 here is CASSPTGTNTEAFF. DNA of the CDR3: TGTGCCAGTAGTCCGACAGGGACGAACACTGAAGCTTTCTTT.

The gene calls are TRBV30 and TRBJ2-4, with 11 bases identical to TRBD2. Losses at the gene ends were 2 bases for V and 4 bases for J; bases not matched to a gene: 1. This CDR3 has 14 amino acids. Germline V gene sequence: CDR1 GTSNPN, CDR2 SVGIG (reference sequence). The CDR3 loop reads CAWSLAGGKNIQYF. CDR3 bases: TGTGCCTGGAGTTTAGCGGGGGGGAAAAACATTCAGTACTTC.

This clonotype was seen more than once but under ten times. V is TRBV6-2 or TRBV6-3 and J is TRBJ2-1, with D unresolved. The V end lost 2 bases, the J end lost 10 bases, and 9 bases lay between the germline ends. The CDR3 is made up of 12 amino acids. CDR1 MNHEY and CDR2 SVGEGT come from the germline V gene. CDR3 sequence (DNA): TGTGCCAGCAGTTACGTAATAGCCGAGCAGTTCTTC. The encoded protein is CASSYVIAEQFF.

This sequence joins TRBV12-3 or TRBV12-4 and TRBJ2-1; D gene ambiguous. The CDR3 has 11 amino acids. The V end lost 0 bases, the J end lost 14 bases, and 8 bases lay between the germline ends. CDR3 residues: CASSLAAPKFF. The CDR3 region has the DNA TGTGCCAGCAGTTTAGCGGCCCCCAAGTTCTTC.

A remark on this clonotype: A much bigger clone sits one base away, suggesting this may be a read error. The chain recombines TRBV28 with TRBJ2-7, with D possibly matching TRBD1 (7 bases). The J call may be incorrect, as the DNA end agrees better with TRBJ2-1. Germline CDR1 is MDHEN and CDR2 is SYDVKM. This CDR3 has 14 amino acids. The DNA of the CDR3 is TGTGCCAGCAGGGGAGGACAGGTAACCTACGAGCAGTTCTTC. This sequence encodes CASRGGQVTYEQFF.

This clonotype was seen ten or more times. The V call is TRBV12-3 or TRBV12-4, the J call TRBJ2-7; 11 bases are a match to TRBD2. V was clipped by 7 bases and J by 2 bases; unmatched bases: 4. The length of the CDR3 is 14 residues. For the CDR3, the DNA is TGTGCCAGCATGATTAGCGGGAGGGCCTACGAGCAGTACTTC. It is translated as CASMISGRAYEQYF.

The gene calls are TRBV11-2 and TRBJ1-6; a weak D match, TRBD1 (6 bases). Trimming stripped 1 base from V and 7 bases from J, with 17 bases between. The CDR3 has 17 amino acids. The germline V gene has CDR1 SGHAT and CDR2 FQNNGV. Written as DNA, the CDR3 is TGTGCCAGCAGCTTAGCCACAGGGCCTCGGGTAAATTCACCCCTCCACTTT. Translating gives CASSLATGPRVNSPLHF.

J is TRBJ1-2 and V is TRBV25-1; D is possibly TRBD1 (6 bases). CDR3 length: 13 residues. V lost 1 base, J lost 6 bases, and 9 bases lay in between. Germline CDR1 MGHDK, CDR2 SYGVNS. CDR3 loop: CASSEFGGHGYTF. The CDR3 DNA sequence: TGTGCCAGCAGTGAATTTGGGGGCCATGGCTACACCTTC.

This chain links TRBV7-2 with TRBJ1-5, with 7 bases fitting TRBD1. CDR1 is SGHTA and CDR2 is FQGNSA in the germline V gene. The J segment lost 7 bases and the V segment lost 8 bases, leaving 14 bases of the junction unmatched. The CDR3 is 15 amino acids. CDR3: CASSLRTGVQQPQHF. CDR3 coding DNA: TGTGCCAGCTCTCTGCGCACAGGGGTGCAGCAGCCCCAGCATTTT.